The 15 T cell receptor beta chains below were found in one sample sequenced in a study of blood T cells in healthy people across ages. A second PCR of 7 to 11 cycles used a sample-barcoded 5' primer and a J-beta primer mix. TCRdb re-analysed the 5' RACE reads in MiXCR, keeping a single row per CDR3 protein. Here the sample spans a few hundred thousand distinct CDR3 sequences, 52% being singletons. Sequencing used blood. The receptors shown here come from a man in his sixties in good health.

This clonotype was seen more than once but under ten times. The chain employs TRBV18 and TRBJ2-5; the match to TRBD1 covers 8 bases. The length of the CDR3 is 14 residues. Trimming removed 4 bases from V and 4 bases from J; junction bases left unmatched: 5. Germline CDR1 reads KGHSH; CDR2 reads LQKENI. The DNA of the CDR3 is TGTGCCAGCTCACTATTGCAGGGGGCAGAGACCCAGTACTTC. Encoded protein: CASSLLQGAETQYF.

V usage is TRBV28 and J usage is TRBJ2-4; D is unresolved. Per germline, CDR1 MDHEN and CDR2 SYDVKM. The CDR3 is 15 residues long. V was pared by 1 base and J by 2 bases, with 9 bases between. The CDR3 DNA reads TGTGCCAGCAGTTTATCAGCCGGGTCCAAAAACATTCAGTACTTC. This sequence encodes CASSLSAGSKNIQYF. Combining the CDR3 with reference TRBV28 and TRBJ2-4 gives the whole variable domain DVKVTQSSRYLVKRTGEKVFLECVQDMDHENMFWYRQDPGLGLRLIYFSYDVKMKEKGDIPEGYSVSREKKERFSLILESASTNQTSMYLCASSLSAGSKNIQYFGAGTRLSVL.

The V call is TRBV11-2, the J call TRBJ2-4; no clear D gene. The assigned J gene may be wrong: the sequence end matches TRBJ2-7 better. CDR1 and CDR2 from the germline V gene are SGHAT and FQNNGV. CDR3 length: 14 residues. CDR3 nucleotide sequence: TGTGCCAGCAGCTTGGTAGTTGTCCGCGACGAGCAGTACTTC. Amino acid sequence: CASSLVVVRDEQYF.

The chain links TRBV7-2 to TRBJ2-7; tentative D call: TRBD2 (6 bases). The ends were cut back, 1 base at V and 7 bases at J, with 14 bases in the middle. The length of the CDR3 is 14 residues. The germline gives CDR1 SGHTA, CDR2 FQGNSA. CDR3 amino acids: CASSLGRESGEQYF. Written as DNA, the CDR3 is TGTGCCAGCAGCTTAGGGCGGGAATCAGGAGAGCAGTACTTC.

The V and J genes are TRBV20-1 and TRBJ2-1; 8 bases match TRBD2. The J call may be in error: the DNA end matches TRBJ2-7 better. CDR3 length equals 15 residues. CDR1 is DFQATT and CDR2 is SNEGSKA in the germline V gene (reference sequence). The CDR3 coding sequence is TGCAGTGCTAGAGATGTGGCTAGCGGGTACAATGAGCAGTACTTC. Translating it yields CSARDVASGYNEQYF.

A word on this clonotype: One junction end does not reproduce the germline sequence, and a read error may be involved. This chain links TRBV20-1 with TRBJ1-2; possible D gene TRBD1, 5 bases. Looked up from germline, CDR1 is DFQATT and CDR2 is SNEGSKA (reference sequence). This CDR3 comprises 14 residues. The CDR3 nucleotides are TGCGGTGCTAGTCTCCCGGGGGGGAAGGATGGCTACACCTTC. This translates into CGASLPGGKDGYTF.

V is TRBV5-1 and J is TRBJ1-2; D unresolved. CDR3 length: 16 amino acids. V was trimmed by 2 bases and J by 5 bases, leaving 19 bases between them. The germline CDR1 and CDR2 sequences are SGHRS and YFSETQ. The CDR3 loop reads CASSLSADLLPYGYTF. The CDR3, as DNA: TGCGCCAGCAGCTTATCGGCAGACCTTCTCCCTTATGGCTACACCTTC.

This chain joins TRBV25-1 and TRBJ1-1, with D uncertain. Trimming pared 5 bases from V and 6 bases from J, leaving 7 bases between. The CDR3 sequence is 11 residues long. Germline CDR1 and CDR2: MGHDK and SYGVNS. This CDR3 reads CASSRRAEAFF. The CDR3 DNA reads TGTGCCAGCAGTCGGCGGGCTGAAGCTTTCTTT.

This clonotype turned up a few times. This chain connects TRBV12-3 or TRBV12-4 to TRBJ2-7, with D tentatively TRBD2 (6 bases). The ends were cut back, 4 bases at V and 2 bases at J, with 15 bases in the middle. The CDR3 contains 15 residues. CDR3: CASSSAGTLTYEQYF. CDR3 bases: TGTGCCAGCAGTTCAGCCGGGACTTTAACCTACGAGCAGTACTTC.

CDR3 DNA: TGTGCCAGCAGCCCGCGGGCCAGCGGCAACGAGCAGTACTTC. Protein sequence: CASSPRASGNEQYF. The rearrangement uses TRBV14 and TRBJ2-7; tentatively, D is TRBD2 (5 bases). The CDR3 consists of 14 residues. V lost 4 bases, J lost 5 bases, and 15 bases lay in between. Germline V lookup: CDR1 SGHDN, CDR2 FVKESK.

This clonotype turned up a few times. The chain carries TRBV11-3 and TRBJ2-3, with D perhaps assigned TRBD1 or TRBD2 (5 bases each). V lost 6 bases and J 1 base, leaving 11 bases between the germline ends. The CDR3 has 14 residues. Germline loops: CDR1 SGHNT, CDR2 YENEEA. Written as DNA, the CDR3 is TGTGCCAGCAGTCTCAGAGGGGGCACAGATACGCAGTATTTT. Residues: CASSLRGGTDTQYF.

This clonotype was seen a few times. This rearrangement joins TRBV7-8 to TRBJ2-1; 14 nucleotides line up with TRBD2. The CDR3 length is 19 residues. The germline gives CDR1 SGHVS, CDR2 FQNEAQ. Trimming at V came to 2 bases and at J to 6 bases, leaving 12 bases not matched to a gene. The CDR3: CASSLPRTSGGLRSNEQFF. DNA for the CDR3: TGTGCCAGCAGCTTACCCCGGACTAGCGGGGGGTTACGGAGCAATGAGCAGTTCTTC.

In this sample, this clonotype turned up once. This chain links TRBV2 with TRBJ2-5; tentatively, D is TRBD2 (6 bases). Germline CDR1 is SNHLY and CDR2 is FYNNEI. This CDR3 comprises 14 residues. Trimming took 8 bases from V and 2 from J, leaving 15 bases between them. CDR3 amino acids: CASVRRGVQETQYF. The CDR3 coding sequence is TGTGCCAGCGTCCGGAGGGGCGTACAAGAGACCCAGTACTTC.

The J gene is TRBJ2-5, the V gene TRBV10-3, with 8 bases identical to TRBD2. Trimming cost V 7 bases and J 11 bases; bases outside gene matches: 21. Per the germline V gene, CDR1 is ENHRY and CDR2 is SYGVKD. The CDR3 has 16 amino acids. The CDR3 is CAINGEREFTHNEQYF. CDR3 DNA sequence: TGTGCCATCAACGGCGAGCGGGAGTTTACCCACAATGAGCAGTACTTC.

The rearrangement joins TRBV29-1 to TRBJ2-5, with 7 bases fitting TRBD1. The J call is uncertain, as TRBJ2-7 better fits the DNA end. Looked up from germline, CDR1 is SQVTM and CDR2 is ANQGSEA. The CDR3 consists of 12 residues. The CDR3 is CSVKGDSYEQYF. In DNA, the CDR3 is TGCAGCGTGAAGGGGGACAGCTACGAGCAGTACTTC.